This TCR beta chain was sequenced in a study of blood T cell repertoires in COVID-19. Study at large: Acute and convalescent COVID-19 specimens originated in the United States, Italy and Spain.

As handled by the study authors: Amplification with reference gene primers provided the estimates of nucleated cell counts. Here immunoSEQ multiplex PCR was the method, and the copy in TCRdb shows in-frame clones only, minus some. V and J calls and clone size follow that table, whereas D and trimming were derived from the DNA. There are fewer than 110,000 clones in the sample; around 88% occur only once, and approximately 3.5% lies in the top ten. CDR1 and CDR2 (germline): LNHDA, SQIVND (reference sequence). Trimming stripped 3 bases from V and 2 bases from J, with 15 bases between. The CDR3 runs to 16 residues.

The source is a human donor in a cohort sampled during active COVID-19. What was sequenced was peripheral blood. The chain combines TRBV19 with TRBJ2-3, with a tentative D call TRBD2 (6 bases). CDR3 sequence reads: CASSMDSGTFTDTQYF. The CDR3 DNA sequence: TGTGCCAGTAGTATGGACTCGGGGACTTTCACAGATACGCAGTATTTT.